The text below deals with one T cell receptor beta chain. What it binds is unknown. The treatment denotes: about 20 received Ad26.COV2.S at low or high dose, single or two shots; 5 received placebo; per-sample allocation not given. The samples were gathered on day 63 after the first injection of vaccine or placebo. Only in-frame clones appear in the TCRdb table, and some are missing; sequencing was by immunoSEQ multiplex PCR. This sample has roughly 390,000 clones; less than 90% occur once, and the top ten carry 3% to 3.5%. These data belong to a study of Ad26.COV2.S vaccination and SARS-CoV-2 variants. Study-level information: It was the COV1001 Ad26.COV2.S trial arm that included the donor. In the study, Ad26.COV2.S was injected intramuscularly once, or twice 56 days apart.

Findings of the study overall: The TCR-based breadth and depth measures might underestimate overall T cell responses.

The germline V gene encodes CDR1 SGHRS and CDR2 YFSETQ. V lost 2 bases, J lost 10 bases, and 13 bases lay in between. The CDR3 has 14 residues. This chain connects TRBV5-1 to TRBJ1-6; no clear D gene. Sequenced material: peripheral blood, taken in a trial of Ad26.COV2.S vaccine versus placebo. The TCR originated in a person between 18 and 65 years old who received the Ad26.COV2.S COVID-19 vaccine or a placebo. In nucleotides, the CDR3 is TGCGCCAGCAGCTTTTTGCGGGGAGACTCACCCCTCCACTTT. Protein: CASSFLRGDSPLHF.